One T cell receptor (beta chain) is described in this entry. Its antigen is unidentified. The data stem from a study of PD-1 blockade in classical Hodgkin lymphoma. Notes on the study in general: Nivolumab initiated under 1 year post-ASCT led to patient exclusion.

This table comes from immunoSEQ multiplex PCR, and its TCRdb copy is limited to in-frame clones, with some not included. The table includes approximately 79,000 clones, over 90% detected once. The CDR3 totals 14 residues. The V end was cut by 8 bases, the J end by 2 bases, with 16 bases between. In germline, CDR1 is MNHNS, CDR2 SASEGT. Patients all relapsed after autologous stem cell transplantation, and there was variation in brentuximab vedotin exposure. Classification of best responses gave complete response, partial response or progressive disease. The sequenced sample was peripheral blood mononuclear cells (PBMCs), obtained before the second cycle of nivolumab. The chain combines TRBV6-1 with TRBJ2-7; D is unclear. The origin of this receptor is a human donor with classical Hodgkin lymphoma. The CDR3 loop reads CASLSVWFPYEQYF. DNA for the CDR3: TGTGCCAGCTTGTCAGTTTGGTTCCCCTACGAGCAGTACTTC.